The 32 T cell receptor beta chains listed next were all sequenced from one sample in a study of CD8 T cells in ankylosing spondylitis. TCRdb ran MiXCR on the 5' RACE reads and lists one entry per CDR3 protein. Of roughly 240,000 distinct CDR3 sequences detected, around 32% appear once; the ten largest clones hold approximately 4.6%. Sequencing was carried out using blood, either unsorted or a sorted T cell fraction (not recorded which). The receptors were gathered from a male donor with ankylosing spondylitis or in good health (not recorded which).

This chain connects TRBV20-1 to TRBJ2-3; 9 nucleotides align to TRBD2. Unmatched junction bases numbered 5, after V lost 3 bases and J lost 1 base. CDR1 DFQATT and CDR2 SNEGSKA come from the germline V gene (reference sequence). The CDR3 contains 15 residues. Here the CDR3 reads CSASLRTSGTDTQYF. CDR3 nucleotide sequence: TGCAGTGCTAGCCTCCGGACTAGCGGCACAGATACGCAGTATTTT.

This clonotype was detected many times. V gene TRBV20-1 combines with J gene TRBJ2-3; 8 bases agree with TRBD1. The J segment lost 0 bases and the V segment lost 4 bases, leaving 3 bases of the junction unmatched. The CDR3 is 14 amino acids. CDR1 is DFQATT, CDR2 SNEGSKA, per germline (reference sequence). The CDR3 region has the DNA TGCAGTGCTACAGGGGGCTATAGCACAGATACGCAGTATTTT. Residues: CSATGGYSTDTQYF.

This chain's CDR3 is CSAMSGNSPLHF. The CDR3 DNA sequence: TGCAGTGCTATGTCTGGAAATTCACCCCTCCACTTT. The V call is TRBV20-1, the J call TRBJ1-6; D call uncertain. V was cut by 4 bases and J by 7 bases, with 8 bases left in between. The germline CDR1 and CDR2 sequences are DFQATT and SNEGSKA (reference sequence). The CDR3 has 12 amino acids.

This clonotype was seen more than once but under ten times. The chain carries TRBV6-5 and TRBJ1-1, with D possibly matching TRBD1 (6 bases). The V gene's germline CDR1 is MNHEY and CDR2 SVGAGI. The CDR3 loop spans 13 amino acids. Deletions cut 0 bases from V and 7 bases from J, with 9 bases between. The CDR3 reads CASSYSRGNEAFF. The CDR3 DNA sequence: TGTGCCAGCAGTTACTCGAGGGGGAATGAAGCTTTCTTT.

V and J are TRBV6-5 and TRBJ2-7, with D perhaps matching TRBD2 (6 bases). This CDR3 contains 12 residues. CDR1 and CDR2 (germline): MNHEY, SVGAGI. V was cut by 6 bases and J by 3 bases, with 9 bases left in between. CDR3: CASSRDFYEQYF. The CDR3 DNA reads TGTGCCAGCAGCCGGGACTTCTACGAGCAGTACTTC.

The gene calls are TRBV7-9 and TRBJ1-1, with a possible D match to TRBD1 (5 bases). CDR3 length equals 14 residues. Per germline, CDR1 SEHNR and CDR2 FQNEAQ (reference sequence). Trimming took 1 base from V and 2 from J, leaving 8 bases between them. Here the CDR3 DNA reads TGTGCCAGCAGCTTAGGACAGAAAAACACTGAAGCTTTCTTT. This translates into CASSLGQKNTEAFF.

The V call is TRBV20-1, the J call TRBJ2-7; 7 nucleotides align to TRBD2. V trimming: 6 bases; J trimming: 6 bases; junction bases outside the gene matches: 8. The CDR3 has 12 amino acids. CDR1 is DFQATT, CDR2 SNEGSKA, per germline (reference sequence). CDR3 amino acids: CSAHGREAEQYF. CDR3 coding DNA: TGCAGTGCCCACGGACGGGAGGCCGAGCAGTACTTC.

This clonotype was observed many times. This sequence joins TRBV9 and TRBJ2-7; D call uncertain. Between the trimmed V and J ends, which lost 0 bases and 1 base, there was a span of 5 bases. In germline, CDR1 is SGDLS, CDR2 YYNGEE. The CDR3 runs to 13 residues. CDR3: CASSVAGSYEQYF. The CDR3 nucleotides are TGTGCCAGCAGCGTAGCAGGTTCCTACGAGCAGTACTTC.

A few counts support this clonotype. The chain joins TRBV6-2 or TRBV6-3 to TRBJ2-1; TRBD2 matches at 10 bases. The V gene's germline CDR1 is MNHEY and CDR2 SVGEGT. CDR3 length: 13 amino acids. Losses at the gene ends were 5 bases for V and 16 bases for J; bases not matched to a gene: 11. This CDR3 reads CASSTASGGAKFF. CDR3 nucleotides: TGTGCCAGCAGTACAGCGAGCGGGGGGGCCAAATTCTTC.

This sequence joins TRBV27 and TRBJ2-7; D is undetermined. V dropped 2 bases and J dropped 5 bases, with 10 bases sitting between them. Germline CDR1 is MNHEY and CDR2 is SMNVEV (reference sequence). The CDR3 length is 13 residues. CDR3 coding DNA: TGTGCCAGCAGTTTAATATGGGGAAACGAGCAGTACTTC. Protein: CASSLIWGNEQYF.

This clonotype was found a few times. V gene TRBV29-1 combines with J gene TRBJ1-2; D gene unclear. Trimming took off 0 bases at V and 7 bases at J, with 12 bases between the two ends. This CDR3 is 13 amino acids long. Per germline, CDR1 SQVTM and CDR2 ANQGSEA. CDR3 region: CSVEEHQAPGYTF. CDR3 nucleotides: TGCAGCGTTGAAGAGCACCAGGCGCCTGGCTACACCTTC.

V is TRBV7-9 and J is TRBJ1-5; maybe TRBD1 (5 bases). The CDR3 length is 14 residues. Trimming removed 5 bases from V and 7 bases from J, with 15 bases in between. From germline, CDR1 is SEHNR and CDR2 FQNEAQ (reference sequence). CDR3 residues: CASSRDSNSQPQHF. For the CDR3, the DNA is TGTGCCAGCAGCCGAGACAGTAATTCGCAGCCCCAGCATTTT.

The chain joins TRBV20-1 to TRBJ2-2; D unclear. The CDR3 runs to 13 residues. Trimming pared 5 bases from V and 3 bases from J, leaving 10 bases between. Germline-derived CDR1 and CDR2 are DFQATT and SNEGSKA (reference sequence). Here the CDR3 reads CSARAGYTGELFF. For the CDR3, the DNA is TGCAGTGCTCGTGCAGGTTACACCGGGGAGCTGTTTTTT.

In DNA, the CDR3 is TGTGCCACCAGCAGAGAGACGGGACTAGCGGGGGGTACCGAGGGGACCCAGTACTTC. Protein product: CATSRETGLAGGTEGTQYF. J is TRBJ2-5 and V is TRBV15; 15 bases fit TRBD2. The J segment lost 7 bases and the V segment lost 0 bases, leaving 12 bases of the junction unmatched. CDR1 and CDR2 from the germline V gene are LNHNV and YYDKDF (reference sequence). The CDR3 is 19 amino acids.

The chain carries TRBV7-9 and TRBJ2-4; TRBD1 matches at 8 bases. The trim removed 5 bases at V and 8 bases at J, leaving 11 bases unmatched. The CDR3 loop spans 15 amino acids. CDR1 is SEHNR, CDR2 FQNEAQ, per germline (reference sequence). CDR3 in DNA: TGTGCCAGCAGCGCCTCCCGGGACAGGAAAGACATTCAGTACTTC. Translating it yields CASSASRDRKDIQYF.

The V gene is TRBV7-9, the J gene TRBJ2-3; TRBD1 aligns across 7 bases. V was clipped by 4 bases and J by 3 bases; unmatched bases: 4. Germline V CDR1 and CDR2: SEHNR, FQNEAQ (reference sequence). This CDR3 region has 14 residues. Here the CDR3 reads CASSSTGTTDTQYF. CDR3 bases: TGTGCCAGCAGCTCGACAGGGACGACAGATACGCAGTATTTT.

This clonotype came up a few times. The chain links TRBV5-5 to TRBJ2-3; tentatively, D is TRBD1 (5 bases). Germline CDR1 reads SGHKS; CDR2 reads YYEKEE (reference sequence). The CDR3 consists of 14 residues. Trimming shortened V by 0 bases and J by 4 bases, and 9 bases separated the two germline ends. The CDR3 bases are TGTGCCAGCAGCTTGGTCTGGGGCCCAGATACGCAGTATTTT. It codes for CASSLVWGPDTQYF.

The J gene is TRBJ2-7, the V gene TRBV3-1, with 9 positions matching TRBD1. CDR1 LGHDT and CDR2 YNNKEL come from the germline V gene (reference sequence). V lost 1 base and J lost 3; bases outside the gene matches: 1. This CDR3 has 14 amino acids. CDR3 loop: CASSQGTGVYEQYF. The CDR3 region has the DNA TGTGCCAGCAGCCAAGGGACAGGGGTCTACGAGCAGTACTTC.

V and J are TRBV20-1 and TRBJ1-2, with TRBD1 as a possible D gene (6 bases). V shed 6 bases and J shed 4 bases, with 9 bases lying between them. The CDR3 runs 11 residues. Looked up from germline, CDR1 is DFQATT and CDR2 is SNEGSKA (reference sequence). CDR3 region: CSAQGTYGYTF. Here the CDR3 DNA reads TGCAGTGCCCAGGGGACCTATGGCTACACCTTC.

The chain has TRBV29-1 and TRBJ2-2; no clear D gene. Per the germline V gene, CDR1 is SQVTM and CDR2 is ANQGSEA. This CDR3 is 12 amino acids long. Trimming stripped 4 bases from V and 6 bases from J, with 9 bases between. The CDR3 spells CSVVGDAGELFF. CDR3 sequence (DNA): TGCAGCGTTGTTGGGGATGCCGGGGAGCTGTTTTTT.

This chain's CDR3 is CASSPPFWSTDTQYF. The CDR3 DNA sequence: TGTGCCAGCAGCCCCCCCTTCTGGAGCACAGATACGCAGTATTTT. This chain links TRBV3-1 with TRBJ2-3, with D unresolved. Germline V gene lookup returns CDR1 LGHDT and CDR2 YNNKEL (reference sequence). The CDR3 is 15 amino acids. The V gene lost 4 bases and the J gene lost 0 bases, with 11 bases spanning the gap.

The chain uses TRBV27 and TRBJ2-7, with 8 bases that match TRBD1. Germline CDR1 and CDR2: MNHEY and SMNVEV (reference sequence). The V and J ends lost 8 bases and 3 bases, in that order; junction bases with no gene match: 21. The CDR3 is 18 residues long. This chain's CDR3 is CASRPLLAHRGYLYEQYF. The CDR3 DNA follows: TGTGCCAGCCGACCCTTGCTTGCCCACAGGGGGTACCTCTACGAGCAGTACTTC.

The rearrangement uses TRBV9 and TRBJ1-2; D unclear. V lost 3 bases to trimming and J lost 5 bases, with 11 bases between them. The germline CDR1 and CDR2 sequences are SGDLS and YYNGEE. CDR3 length equals 13 residues. CDR3 DNA sequence: TGTGCCAGCAGCGCGAGAGACGATTATGGCTACACCTTC. Amino acids: CASSARDDYGYTF.

The chain employs TRBV12-3 or TRBV12-4 and TRBJ2-1, with 12 bases lining up with TRBD2. The CDR3 spans 15 residues. Trimming took 5 bases from V and 8 from J; bases not matched to a gene: 7. CDR3 nucleotide sequence: TGTGCCAGCAGTCCTAGCGGGGGGGCCTATGATGAGCAGTTCTTC. Translated, it gives CASSPSGGAYDEQFF.

The chain joins TRBV20-1 to TRBJ1-2, with 8 bases fitting TRBD1. The germline V gene has CDR1 DFQATT and CDR2 SNEGSKA (reference sequence). V shed 5 bases and J 4 bases; nucleotides not matched to a gene: 9. This CDR3 is built from 14 residues. The CDR3 bases are TGCAGTGCTTCCGGCGACAGGGGAATCTATGGCTACACCTTC. Protein: CSASGDRGIYGYTF.

Only a few counts were recorded for this clonotype. The chain uses TRBV6-1 and TRBJ1-2, with 11 positions matching TRBD1. The J segment lost 7 bases and the V segment lost 6 bases, leaving 13 bases of the junction unmatched. This CDR3 comprises 16 residues. Germline lookup yields CDR1 MNHNS and CDR2 SASEGT. The CDR3 nucleotides are TGTGCCAGCAGCAGGGACAGGGGGTCGGTTATGCCTGGCTACACCTTC. It specifies CASSRDRGSVMPGYTF.

The rearrangement joins TRBV7-2 to TRBJ2-3; 7 nucleotides agree with TRBD2. With V trimmed by 6 bases and J by 5 bases, 14 bases remained unmatched. This CDR3 comprises 16 residues. Germline CDR1 and CDR2: SGHTA and FQGNSA. This CDR3 is CASSLPGLPQEDTQYF. The CDR3 nucleotides read TGTGCCAGCAGTCTACCGGGACTACCTCAGGAAGATACGCAGTATTTT.

The chain has TRBV12-3 or TRBV12-4 and TRBJ1-2; D is unclear. V was pared by 11 bases and J by 1 base, with 14 bases between. This CDR3 comprises 13 residues. This chain's CDR3 is CALALGNNYGYTF. CDR3 DNA sequence: TGTGCCCTAGCCCTGGGGAATAACTATGGCTACACCTTC.

This rearrangement joins TRBV7-9 to TRBJ2-1; D might be TRBD2 (6 bases). This CDR3 has 12 amino acids. Germline assignment: CDR1 SEHNR and CDR2 FQNEAQ (reference sequence). The germline V and J ends were trimmed by 3 bases and 8 bases, with 8 bases remaining between them. CDR3 amino acids: CASSFGRYEQFF. The CDR3 DNA reads TGTGCCAGCAGCTTTGGGAGGTATGAGCAGTTCTTC. Variable domain in full (rest from reference TRBV7-9 and TRBJ2-1): DTGVSQNPRHKITKRGQNVTFRCDPISEHNRLYWYRQTLGQGPEFLTYFQNEAQLEKSRLLSDRFSAERPKGSFSTLEIQRTEQGDSAMYLCASSFGRYEQFFGPGTRLTVL.

V and J are TRBV20-1 and TRBJ2-5, with D perhaps matching TRBD1 (6 bases). The CDR3 consists of 14 residues. Germline assignment: CDR1 DFQATT and CDR2 SNEGSKA (reference sequence). V was trimmed by 0 bases and J by 7 bases, leaving 15 bases between them. CDR3 residues: CSARDGAQGTTQYF. DNA for the CDR3: TGCAGTGCTAGAGATGGTGCACAGGGTACGACCCAGTACTTC.

The V gene is TRBV11-2, the J gene TRBJ2-5; D unclear. Trimming took 7 bases from V and 4 from J, leaving 16 bases between them. The CDR3 totals 14 residues. Germline V CDR1 and CDR2: SGHAT, FQNNGV. CDR3 bases: TGTGCCAGCACCGTGCACGGTTTAGGAGAGACCCAGTACTTC. It yields the protein CASTVHGLGETQYF.

This clonotype occurred a few times. V is TRBV5-1 and J is TRBJ1-3; D may be TRBD1 (5 bases). CDR1 SGHRS and CDR2 YFSETQ come from the germline V gene. Trimming pared 8 bases from V and 2 bases from J, leaving 14 bases between. This CDR3 has 14 residues. CDR3 sequence: CASHSGGTGNTIYF. Here the CDR3 DNA reads TGCGCCAGTCATTCGGGGGGAACTGGAAACACCATATATTTT.